Listed here are 21 T cell receptor beta chains from one sample, sequenced in a study of T-cell memory formation after mild COVID-19 (dated by TCRdb to the early 2020s). Library preparation was by 5' RACE. The sequencer was an Illumina NovaSeq 6000. In TCRdb, the public reads were trimmed at Q25 with fastp and aligned with MiXCR, with productive beta chains retained. Records with the same CDR3 protein are collapsed into one entry carrying the most frequent genes and DNA. The sample table holds under 110,000 distinct CDR3 sequences, of which 9.5% to 15% were seen once. Jointly, the top ten make up 27% of the sample. The sequenced sample consisted of PBMCs or a T cell subset sorted from them (not recorded which). These receptors were taken from an adult woman who had mild COVID-19 (a few samples of this study predate the infection). The sample titles of this study are shuffled in the database, so cell type and time point are left out; the donor was told from shared clones.

This clonotype was seen more than once but under ten times. The J gene is TRBJ1-1, the V gene TRBV15; D unclear. The CDR3 runs to 15 residues. The V gene's germline CDR1 is LNHNV and CDR2 YYDKDF (reference sequence). V lost 0 bases to trimming and J lost 1 base, with 9 bases between them. This CDR3 reads CATSRDLSGNTEAFF. CDR3 in DNA: TGTGCCACCAGCAGAGATTTGTCGGGGAACACTGAAGCTTTCTTT.

The V gene is TRBV11-3, the J gene TRBJ1-1; 8 nucleotides line up with TRBD1. The germline gives CDR1 SGHNT, CDR2 YENEEA. The CDR3 covers 13 residues. With V trimmed by 10 bases and J by 1 base, 5 bases remained unmatched. The CDR3 nucleotides read TGTGCCACCGGAGGGACAGGGAACACTGAAGCTTTCTTT. This encodes CATGGTGNTEAFF.

This clonotype was found a few times. This sequence joins TRBV4-3 and TRBJ2-7; D remains ambiguous. Trimming pared 0 bases from V and 5 bases from J, leaving 14 bases between. Germline-derived CDR1 and CDR2 are LGHNA and YSLEER. The CDR3 is 15 amino acids. CDR3 nucleotide sequence: TGCGCCAGCAGCCAAGATAGGGCAGCCCCCAACGAGCAGTACTTC. This translates into CASSQDRAAPNEQYF.

This chain connects TRBV24-1 to TRBJ2-1; 8 nucleotides agree with TRBD2. Germline CDR1 KGHDR, CDR2 SFDVKD. V gave up 2 bases and J gave up 9 bases; unmatched junction bases: 17. The CDR3 contains 18 residues. CDR3 sequence (DNA): TGTGCCACCAGTGATTGGTCACAGGCGGGGGGCTCTGGCGGTGAGCAGTTCTTC. It encodes CATSDWSQAGGSGGEQFF.

This clonotype has a handful of counts. The rearrangement links TRBV19 to TRBJ1-1; no clear D. Germline V gives CDR1 LNHDA, CDR2 SQIVND (reference sequence). The germline V and J ends were trimmed by 3 bases and 2 bases, with 13 bases remaining between them. This CDR3 is 15 amino acids long. The CDR3 bases are TGTGCCAGTAGTATTGTGTATGCAGGTAACACTGAAGCTTTCTTT. Amino acid sequence: CASSIVYAGNTEAFF.

This clonotype was detected a few times. The rearrangement uses TRBV14 and TRBJ1-1; D is perhaps TRBD1 (5 bases). V was trimmed by 1 base and J by 5 bases, leaving 8 bases between them. Germline assignment: CDR1 SGHDN and CDR2 FVKESK. The CDR3 extends over 13 amino acids. CDR3 DNA sequence: TGTGCCAGCAGCCAAGGGGGGTGGACTGAAGCTTTCTTT. Protein product: CASSQGGWTEAFF.

This chain uses TRBV12-3 or TRBV12-4 with TRBJ2-7, with D tentatively TRBD2 (7 bases). There are 13 residues in the CDR3. V lost 4 bases to trimming and J lost 6 bases, with 13 bases between them. CDR3 protein: CASSSQGRGEQYF. CDR3 nucleotide sequence: TGTGCCAGCAGTTCTCAGGGGAGGGGCGAGCAGTACTTC.

This chain joins TRBV3-1 and TRBJ2-3; 12 bases map to TRBD2. The V and J ends lost 1 base and 5 bases, in that order; junction bases with no gene match: 4. Germline assignment: CDR1 LGHDT and CDR2 YNNKEL (reference sequence). The CDR3 length is 16 residues. CDR3 region: CASSQGTSGVGDTQYF. In DNA, the CDR3 is TGTGCCAGCAGCCAAGGGACTAGCGGGGTTGGAGATACGCAGTATTTT.

This clonotype was detected only a few times. The V and J genes are TRBV5-6 and TRBJ2-7; D is unresolved. The CDR3 has 15 amino acids. Germline V gene lookup returns CDR1 SGHDT and CDR2 YYEEEE. V was clipped by 4 bases and J by 4 bases, with 18 bases between them. CDR3 region: CASSPRVGFVYEQYF. In nucleotides, the CDR3 is TGTGCCAGCAGCCCCAGAGTAGGGTTTGTGTACGAGCAGTACTTC.

The chain is built from TRBV12-3 or TRBV12-4 and TRBJ1-2; D is uncertain. This CDR3 has 12 residues. Trimming removed 8 bases at V and 4 bases at J, with 11 bases between. CDR3 coding DNA: TGTGCCAGCCACCCACTTGTCTATGGCTACACCTTC. The encoded protein is CASHPLVYGYTF.

This clonotype was counted only a few times. This chain connects TRBV12-3 or TRBV12-4 to TRBJ2-1, with TRBD1 as a possible D gene (6 bases). CDR3 length equals 14 residues. V was cut by 1 base and J by 6 bases, with 10 bases left in between. CDR3 loop: CASSLVGASNEQFF. For the CDR3, the DNA is TGTGCCAGCAGTTTAGTGGGGGCCTCCAATGAGCAGTTCTTC.

Only a few counts were recorded for this clonotype. J is TRBJ2-3 and V is TRBV11-2; D uncertain. Trimming stripped 4 bases from V and 0 bases from J, with 8 bases between. Per the germline V gene, CDR1 is SGHAT and CDR2 is FQNNGV. The CDR3 sequence is 14 residues long. DNA for the CDR3: TGTGCCAGCAGCTCTCAAGCGAGCACAGATACGCAGTATTTT. Encoded protein: CASSSQASTDTQYF.

About this clonotype: A read error may explain this, as a much larger clone is one base away. The chain employs TRBV4-2 and TRBJ1-5, with TRBD1 matching over 7 bases. CDR3 length equals 15 residues. Germline V lookup: CDR1 LGHNA, CDR2 YNFKEQ. CDR3 protein: CASSQDRVSNQPKHF. CDR3 in DNA: TGTGCCAGCAGTCAAGACAGGGTCAGCAATCAGCCCAAGCATTTT.

Only a few counts were recorded for this clonotype. The V gene is TRBV7-2, the J gene TRBJ2-3; D is unclear. Looked up from germline, CDR1 is SGHTA and CDR2 is FQGNSA. V was trimmed by 4 bases and J by 2 bases, leaving 19 bases between them. CDR3 length: 17 amino acids. CDR3 in DNA: TGTGCCAGCAGCTCCATTTACAGAGATGCTTTCACAGATACGCAGTATTTT. Translated, it gives CASSSIYRDAFTDTQYF.

The sample holds a few counts of this clonotype. The chain carries TRBV12-3 or TRBV12-4 and TRBJ2-6; no firm D call. CDR3 length: 14 residues. The ends were cut back, 7 bases at V and 4 bases at J, with 11 bases in the middle. The CDR3 DNA sequence: TGTGCCAGCACCACAGCCGAGGGGGCCAACGTCCTGACTTTC. It yields the protein CASTTAEGANVLTF.

This clonotype was counted only a few times. V usage is TRBV6-6 and J usage is TRBJ2-1, with unresolved D. Germline V gives CDR1 MNHNY, CDR2 SVGAGI (reference sequence). CDR3 length equals 14 residues. V lost 3 bases and J lost 2, with 8 bases in between. The CDR3 DNA reads as TGTGCCAGCAGTTATCTTCCAACCTACAATGAGCAGTTCTTC. Residues: CASSYLPTYNEQFF.

This clonotype came up many times. The chain recombines TRBV7-9 with TRBJ1-1; D is unclear. The CDR3 extends over 14 amino acids. CDR1 SEHNR and CDR2 FQNEAQ come from the germline V gene (reference sequence). V lost 2 bases and J lost 1, with 8 bases in between. CDR3 coding DNA: TGTGCCAGCAGCTTAAACGGCCGGAACACTGAAGCTTTCTTT. Translation: CASSLNGRNTEAFF.

The rearrangement links TRBV12-5 to TRBJ2-5, with D maybe TRBD1 (7 bases). CDR3 size: 14 residues. Trimming left V 7 bases short and J 5 bases short, with 17 bases between. Germline CDR1 is LGHNT and CDR2 is FRNRAP. CDR3 sequence reads: CASARSGGKETQYF. The CDR3 DNA sequence: TGTGCTAGTGCCCGTTCAGGGGGGAAGGAGACCCAGTACTTC.

The chain employs TRBV9 and TRBJ2-7; TRBD2 agrees at 8 bases. The junction had 2 bases not matched to a gene; V was cut back by 0 bases and J by 3 bases. Germline loops: CDR1 SGDLS, CDR2 YYNGEE. CDR3 size: 14 residues. The CDR3: CASSVAAGVYEQYF. DNA of the CDR3: TGTGCCAGCAGCGTAGCAGCGGGAGTCTACGAGCAGTACTTC.

Only a few counts were recorded for this clonotype. The rearrangement links TRBV7-9 to TRBJ1-1; perhaps TRBD1 as D (5 bases). The CDR3 is 14 residues long. CDR1 is SEHNR, CDR2 FQNEAQ, per germline (reference sequence). Trimming took off 5 bases at V and 4 bases at J, with 14 bases between the two ends. This CDR3 reads CASSLDSKVTEAFF. In DNA form, the CDR3 reads TGTGCCAGCAGCCTAGACAGCAAAGTCACTGAAGCTTTCTTT.

J is TRBJ2-7 and V is TRBV6-6; weak D call: TRBD2 (5 bases). Trimming took off 8 bases at V and 6 bases at J, with 14 bases between the two ends. Looked up from germline, CDR1 is MNHNY and CDR2 is SVGAGI (reference sequence). CDR3 length equals 12 residues. The CDR3: CASGPRGLEQYF. The CDR3 coding sequence is TGTGCCAGCGGGCCCCGAGGGCTCGAGCAGTACTTC.